The 19 T cell receptor beta chains given below trace back to one sample, sequenced in a study of blood T cell repertoires in COVID-19 (TCRdb year 2020). The library was built by means of the immunoSEQ multiplex PCR assay. The clones in this table, taken by TCRdb from immuneACCESS, are in-frame only. Not every clone is retained; where verified, under half of the shortfall comes from an unresolved V gene, and the cause of the rest is unknown. The sample table records fewer than 450,000 clones; 75% to 90% of these occur just once. The biggest ten clones account for about 6.3% of the sample. The specimen sequenced was peripheral blood. The receptors were gathered from a woman aged 50 to 60 with COVID-19, enrolled during active disease.

The gene calls are TRBV7-8 and TRBJ1-1; 8 positions match TRBD1. CDR1 SGHVS and CDR2 FQNEAQ come from the germline V gene. The CDR3 contains 16 residues. V gave up 2 bases and J gave up 4 bases; unmatched junction bases: 9. The CDR3 DNA sequence: TGTGCCAGCAGCTTAAGACAGGGGAATGTGGGCACTGAAGCTTTCTTT. It specifies CASSLRQGNVGTEAFF. The variable domain in full, completed from reference TRBV7-8 and TRBJ1-1, reads GAGVSQSPRYKVAKRGQDVALRCDPISGHVSLFWYQQALGQGPEFLTYFQNEAQLDKSGLPSDRFFAERPEGSVSTLKIQRTQQEDSAVYLCASSLRQGNVGTEAFFGQGTRLTVV.

This clone was recorded only once. The chain carries TRBV27 and TRBJ2-7; 10 bases are shared with TRBD2. This CDR3 comprises 17 residues. The ends lost 3 bases at V and 1 base at J; junction bases unmatched: 9. In germline, CDR1 is MNHEY, CDR2 SMNVEV (reference sequence). The CDR3 region is CASSLSGLARGSYEQYF. In DNA, the CDR3 is TGTGCCAGCAGTTTGTCGGGACTAGCGCGAGGATCCTACGAGCAGTACTTC.

The rearrangement uses TRBV7-3 and TRBJ1-1; 8 bases are a match to TRBD1. Germline V gene lookup returns CDR1 SGHTA and CDR2 FQGTGA. After removal of 4 bases from V and 14 bases from J, the junction contained 18 bases not matched to a gene. This CDR3 comprises 15 residues. The DNA of the CDR3 is TGTGCCAGCAGCTACCACGGACAGGGTAAACGACAAGGGTTCTTT. Protein: CASSYHGQGKRQGFF.

The chain combines TRBV27 with TRBJ2-3; 9 positions agree with TRBD1. The CDR3 runs 17 residues. CDR1 MNHEY and CDR2 SMNVEV come from the germline V gene (reference sequence). V lost 7 bases to trimming and J lost 3 bases; unmatched junction nucleotides: 14. The CDR3 region is CASINHVTGGVTDTQYF. CDR3 nucleotide sequence: TGTGCCAGCATCAATCATGTGACAGGGGGTGTAACAGATACGCAGTATTTT.

This chain connects TRBV6-5 to TRBJ2-7; D perhaps matches TRBD1 (6 bases). Germline V gene data show CDR1 as MNHEY and CDR2 as SVGAGI. Deletions cut 5 bases from V and 1 base from J, with 12 bases between. This CDR3 contains 14 residues. CDR3 in amino acids: CASSRTDLSYEQYF. DNA of the CDR3: TGTGCCAGCAGTCGGACAGACCTTTCCTACGAGCAGTACTTC.

The CDR3 is CSVSPPGSSHGYTF. The DNA of the CDR3 is TGCAGCGTCTCCCCCCCCGGGAGTAGCCATGGCTACACCTTC. The chain carries TRBV29-1 and TRBJ1-2; no clear D gene. This CDR3 has 14 residues. V was pared by 6 bases and J by 6 bases, with 20 bases between. Germline CDR1 is SQVTM and CDR2 is ANQGSEA.

This sequence joins TRBV7-9 and TRBJ2-7; 14 positions match TRBD2. The germline V gene has CDR1 SEHNR and CDR2 FQNEAQ (reference sequence). There are 18 residues in the CDR3. With 5 bases clipped from V and 5 bases from J, the junction kept 14 bases outside the gene matches. The CDR3 DNA sequence: TGTGCCAGCAGCCAGACTCCGGGACTAGCGGGAGTTTTAGACGAGCAGTACTTC. Its translation is CASSQTPGLAGVLDEQYF.

This sequence joins TRBV6-5 and TRBJ1-6, with D maybe TRBD1 (6 bases). The CDR3 totals 13 residues. Germline loops: CDR1 MNHEY, CDR2 SVGAGI. Trimming removed 6 bases from V and 9 bases from J, with 12 bases in between. The chain's CDR3 is CASRRGGGSPLHF. The CDR3 DNA is TGTGCCAGCAGGAGGGGAGGGGGTTCACCCCTCCACTTT.

The V gene is TRBV7-2, the J gene TRBJ2-7; TRBD2 matches 7 bases. With 5 bases clipped from V and 1 base from J, the junction kept 8 bases outside the gene matches. The CDR3 is 15 residues long. Germline lookup yields CDR1 SGHTA and CDR2 FQGNSA. CDR3 sequence (DNA): TGTGCCAGCAGCACCCGGGACTACCAGTCCTACGAGCAGTACTTC. It is translated as CASSTRDYQSYEQYF.

This clone occurred once. The chain employs TRBV19 and TRBJ1-5; 8 nucleotides align to TRBD1. V lost 5 bases and J lost 1; bases outside the gene matches: 7. The germline V gene encodes CDR1 LNHDA and CDR2 SQIVND (reference sequence). The length of the CDR3 is 16 residues. CDR3 sequence: CASSAPRDRSNQPQHF. The CDR3 DNA is TGTGCCAGTAGTGCCCCCAGGGACAGGAGCAATCAGCCCCAGCATTTT.

The chain couples TRBV11-3 to TRBJ2-3, with 12 nucleotides matching TRBD2. Germline CDR1 is SGHNT and CDR2 is YENEEA. The CDR3 runs to 14 residues. The trim removed 5 bases at V and 5 bases at J, leaving 2 bases unmatched. CDR3 protein: CASSRGLAGDTQYF. CDR3 DNA: TGTGCCAGCAGCCGGGGACTAGCGGGAGATACGCAGTATTTT.

Only one count was recorded for this clone. This chain connects TRBV11-1 to TRBJ2-5, with TRBD2 matching 7 bases. The CDR3 has 16 residues. J gave up 2 bases and V 2 bases, and 8 bases lay outside the gene matches. Germline CDR1 is SGHAT and CDR2 is FQDESV (reference sequence). The CDR3, as DNA: TGTGCCAGCAGCTTAATCAAGACTAGCCTACAAGAGACCCAGTACTTC. Its translation: CASSLIKTSLQETQYF. Based on the CDR3 plus reference TRBV11-1 and TRBJ2-5, the full variable domain is EAEVAQSPRYKITEKSQAVAFWCDPISGHATLYWYRQILGQGPELLVQFQDESVVDDSQLPKDRFSAERLKGVDSTLKIQPAELGDSAMYLCASSLIKTSLQETQYFGPGTRLLVL.

The gene calls are TRBV11-3 and TRBJ2-5, with 9 positions matching TRBD2. After removal of 0 bases from V and 5 bases from J, the junction contained 13 bases not matched to a gene. Germline-derived CDR1 and CDR2 are SGHNT and YENEEA. The CDR3 totals 18 residues. The CDR3, as DNA: TGTGCCAGCAGCTTAGATCGTAGGTTAGCGGGAGTGCAGGAGACCCAGTACTTC. This sequence encodes CASSLDRRLAGVQETQYF.

This rearrangement joins TRBV10-3 to TRBJ2-1, with TRBD1 matching 9 bases. Germline CDR1 is ENHRY and CDR2 is SYGVKD. The V and J ends lost 6 bases and 6 bases, in that order; junction bases with no gene match: 9. CDR3 length: 15 amino acids. This CDR3 is CAISRSGQGLNEQFF. In nucleotides, the CDR3 is TGTGCCATCAGCAGATCGGGACAGGGCCTCAATGAGCAGTTCTTC.

The rearrangement uses TRBV6-5 and TRBJ1-5; TRBD1 matches at 9 bases. V dropped 6 bases and J dropped 0; count of bases not matched to a gene: 3. The germline V gene has CDR1 MNHEY and CDR2 SVGAGI. CDR3 length: 15 amino acids. DNA for the CDR3: TGTGCCAGCAGAAAACAGGGGGCTAGCAATCAGCCCCAGCATTTT. Protein product: CASRKQGASNQPQHF.

The chain recombines TRBV14 with TRBJ1-1; tentatively, D is TRBD1 (6 bases). Germline-derived CDR1 and CDR2 are SGHDN and FVKESK. The CDR3 has 15 amino acids. Trimming left V 4 bases short and J 0 bases short, with 12 bases between. The CDR3 DNA follows: TGTGCCAGCAGCCTTAGGGGGAGCTTGAACACTGAAGCTTTCTTT. It is translated as CASSLRGSLNTEAFF.

The rearrangement links TRBV5-6 to TRBJ1-1; D ambiguous. This CDR3 is 15 amino acids long. The ends were cut back, 0 bases at V and 2 bases at J, with 11 bases in the middle. The germline CDR1 and CDR2 sequences are SGHDT and YYEEEE. The CDR3 DNA sequence: TGTGCCAGCAGCTTGGCCGGGGTGGATAACACTGAAGCTTTCTTT. Translation: CASSLAGVDNTEAFF. The complete variable domain, with remaining parts taken from reference TRBV5-6 and TRBJ1-1, reads DAGVTQSPTHLIKTRGQQVTLRCSPKSGHDTVSWYQQALGQGPQFIFQYYEEEERQRGNFPDRFSGHQFPNYSSELNVNALLLGDSALYLCASSLAGVDNTEAFFGQGTRLTVV.

This clone has a handful of counts. The rearrangement uses TRBV15 and TRBJ1-1, with D possibly being TRBD1 (6 bases). This CDR3 contains 15 residues. Trimming took off 2 bases at V and 5 bases at J, with 15 bases between the two ends. Germline CDR1 and CDR2: LNHNV and YYDKDF (reference sequence). CDR3 loop: CATSRKPTGATEAFF. The CDR3 DNA sequence: TGTGCCACCAGCAGAAAACCGACAGGTGCTACTGAAGCTTTCTTT.

The CDR3 nucleotides are TGTGCCACCAGTGACCCGACAGGTTCTGACTATGGCTACACCTTC. Residues: CATSDPTGSDYGYTF. V is TRBV24-1 and J is TRBJ1-2, with D tentatively TRBD1 (6 bases). Germline CDR1 is KGHDR and CDR2 is SFDVKD. V lost 4 bases, J lost 3 bases, and 14 bases lay in between. CDR3 length: 15 residues.